Listed below are T cell receptor beta chains from one sample, sequenced in a study of CD4 T cells in relation to SARS-CoV-2 and coronaviruses. No antigen has been identified for these receptors. Sequenced by immunoSEQ multiplex PCR; TCRdb stores in-frame clones only, minus some. The table includes tens of thousands of clones, 77% detected once. Sequencing input: memory CD4+ T cells from PBMCs, cultured in vitro. The receptor source for this set is an adult with COVID-19. Both conserved end residues are part of each CDR3. Clone size, where shown, is once, few, many, or a class for clones that have expanded.

NA TRBV7-3 CASSPDGRGLGSGELFF
once TRBV5-1 CASSVGTEGQPQHF
few TRBV6-5 CASSFSGTSTDTQYF
NA TRBV3-1/TRBV3-2 CASSQESTGELFF
NA TRBV2 CASSALADYEQYF
few TRBV23-1 CASSQADRFHEQYF
NA TRBV6-1 CASSELGTGGETQYF
once TRBV19 CASSIGLAGDTQYF
NA TRBV18 CASSYDLAGASYNEQFF
NA TRBV7-3 CASSHQYTGDTDTQYF
NA TRBV19 CASSIAGTRETQYF
NA TRBV15 CATSSGTAWSGYTF
once TRBV6-6 CASGPRRGPSTDTQYF
NA TRBV11-2 CASSPGTDTQYF
NA TRBV6-5 CASSYSARNRNTEAFF
NA TRBV7-9 CASSAGGLAYEQYF
NA TRBV29-1 CSGTNLAGDHEQFF
NA TRBV15 CATSRVSDAPLHF
NA TRBV7-9 CASSTQGDTQYF
NA TRBV19 CASSKLTRRNTIYF
few TRBV7-2 CASSFGGLDAGELFF
NA TRBV3-1/TRBV3-2 CASSQLPGGLHASGANVLTF
NA TRBV28 CASSFGSPRDQETQYF
NA TRBV7-9 CASSLGGLAGAGEQYF
NA TRBV6-5 CASTTSGRNEQFF
NA TRBV27 CASSPMDTDTQYF
NA TRBV25-1 CASRHSGVSYNSPLHF
NA TRBV12-5 CASGIPHQDRRAPNEKLFF
NA TRBV3-1/TRBV3-2 CASSHQGARTGELFF
NA TRBV14 CASSQDRGRDVARRRRDKETQYF
NA TRBV5-8 CASSRGLAGGMEETQYF
NA TRBV27 CASRSASGASSTDTQYF
NA TRBV27 CASSITTGWNYEQYF
NA TRBV23-1 CASSHVSYEQYF
few TRBV24-1 CATRQAPSDTQYF
few TRBV18 CASSPTSGSYNEQFF
NA TRBV28 CASSSAAGGSYNEQFF
NA TRBV28 CASSLLGGQGHQPQHF
NA TRBV19 CASRGGSYYNEQFF
NA TRBV27 CASSRGGARGWETQYF
few TRBV18 CASPRTVYSLNSPLHF
NA TRBV29-1 CSVRTGRGDFF
NA TRBV13 CASSAYLDLPQYF
few TRBV10-3 CAISGGQRDGYTF
NA TRBV2 CASMVNYEQYF